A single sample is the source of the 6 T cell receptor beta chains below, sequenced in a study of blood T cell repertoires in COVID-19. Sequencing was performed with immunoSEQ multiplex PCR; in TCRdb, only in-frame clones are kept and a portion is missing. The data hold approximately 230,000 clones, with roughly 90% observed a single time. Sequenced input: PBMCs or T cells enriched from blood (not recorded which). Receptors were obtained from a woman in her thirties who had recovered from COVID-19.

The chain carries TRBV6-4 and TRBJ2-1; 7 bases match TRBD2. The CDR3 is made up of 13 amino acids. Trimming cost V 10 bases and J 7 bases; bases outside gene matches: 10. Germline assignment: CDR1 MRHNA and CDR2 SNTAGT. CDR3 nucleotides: TGTGCCACCGCTCGCGGGAGCAAGAATGAGCAGTTCTTC. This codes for CATARGSKNEQFF.

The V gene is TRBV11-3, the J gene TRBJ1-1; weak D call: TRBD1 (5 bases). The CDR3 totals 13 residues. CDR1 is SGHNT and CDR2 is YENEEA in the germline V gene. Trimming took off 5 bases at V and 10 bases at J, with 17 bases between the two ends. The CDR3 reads CASSLGPRQTAFF. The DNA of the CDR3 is TGTGCCAGCAGCCTAGGGCCCAGACAGACAGCTTTCTTT.

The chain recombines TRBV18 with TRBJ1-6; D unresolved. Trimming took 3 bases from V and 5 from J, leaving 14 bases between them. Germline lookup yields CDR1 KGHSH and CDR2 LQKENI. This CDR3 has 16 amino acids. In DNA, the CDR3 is TGTGCCAGCTCACCCACTTCTGCTCCCCATAATTCACCCCTCCACTTT. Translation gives CASSPTSAPHNSPLHF.

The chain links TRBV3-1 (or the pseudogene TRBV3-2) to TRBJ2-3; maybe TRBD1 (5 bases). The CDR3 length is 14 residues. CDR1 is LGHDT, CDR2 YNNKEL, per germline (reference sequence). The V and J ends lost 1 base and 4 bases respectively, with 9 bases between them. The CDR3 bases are TGTGCCAGCAGCCAAGCAGGGTTCGCAGATACGCAGTATTTT. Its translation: CASSQAGFADTQYF.

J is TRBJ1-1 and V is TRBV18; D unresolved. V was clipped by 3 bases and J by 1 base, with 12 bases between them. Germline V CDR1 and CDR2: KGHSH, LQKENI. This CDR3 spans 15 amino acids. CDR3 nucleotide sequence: TGTGCCAGCTCACCCCCTGGCGCAGGGAACACTGAAGCTTTCTTT. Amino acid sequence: CASSPPGAGNTEAFF. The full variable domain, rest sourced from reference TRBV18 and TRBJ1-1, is NAGVMQNPRHLVRRRGQEARLRCSPMKGHSHVYWYRQLPEEGLKFMVYLQKENIIDESGMPKERFSAEFPKEGPSILRIQQVVRGDSAAYFCASSPPGAGNTEAFFGQGTRLTVV.

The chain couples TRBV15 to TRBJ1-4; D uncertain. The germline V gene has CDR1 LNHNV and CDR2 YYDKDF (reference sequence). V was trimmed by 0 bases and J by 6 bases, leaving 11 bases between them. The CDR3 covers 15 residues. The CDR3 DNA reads TGTGCCACCAGCAGAGACCGGATCCAGGATGAAAAACTGTTTTTT. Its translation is CATSRDRIQDEKLFF.